The rows below give T cell receptor beta chains drawn from one sample of a study of T cells in Graves' hyperthyroidism and ophthalmopathy. TCRdb re-called the multiplex PCR reads with MiXCR, one entry per CDR3 protein. This table has 500,000 to 750,000 distinct CDR3 sequences, approximately 15% appearing once. The material sequenced was blood. The receptor set was obtained from a woman aged 25 to 39 with Graves' hyperthyroidism. Each CDR3 is given with its conserved first and last residue. Fields, in order: CDR3 protein, CDR3 DNA, V gene, D gene, J gene, clone size. The D gene is left open where the match is weak. The size of a clone is reported for some rows only, either as once, few or many, or as a class for expanded clones.

CDR3: CASSINRHNEQFF
DNA: TGTGCCAGTAGTATAAACAGGCACAATGAGCAGTTCTTC
V: TRBV19
D: NA
J: TRBJ2-1
size: NA

CDR3: CSVEDLETQYF
DNA: TGCAGCGTTGAAGATCTTGAGACCCAGTACTTC
V: TRBV29-1
D: NA
J: TRBJ2-5
size: NA

CDR3: CASSLRQGAGEQYF
DNA: TGTGCCAGCAGTCTCCGACAGGGGGCAGGCGAGCAGTACTTC
V: TRBV3-1
D: TRBD1
J: TRBJ2-7
size: many

CDR3: CASSYGLRTGLYKQYF
DNA: TGTGCCAGCAGTTACGGACTACGGACAGGACTTTACAAGCAGTACTTC
V: TRBV6-6
D: NA
J: TRBJ2-7
size: many

CDR3: CASSLSGPEENEQFF
DNA: TGCGCCAGCAGCTTGTCCGGACCAGAGGAAAATGAGCAGTTCTTC
V: TRBV5-1
D: NA
J: TRBJ2-1
size: NA

CDR3: CAPQLFGPGLAGADPGTGELFF
DNA: TGTGCCCCTCAGCTTTTTGGGCCAGGACTAGCGGGAGCCGATCCGGGAACCGGGGAGCTGTTTTTT
V: TRBV7-9
D: TRBD2
J: TRBJ2-2
size: many

CDR3: CASMGTPNNEQFF
DNA: TGCGCCAGCATGGGGACACCTAACAATGAGCAGTTCTTC
V: TRBV5-1
D: NA
J: TRBJ2-1
size: many

CDR3: CASSPGVDEQYF
DNA: TGCGCCAGCAGCCCCGGCGTCGACGAGCAGTACTTC
V: TRBV5-1
D: NA
J: TRBJ2-7
size: many

CDR3: CAWNVLTGRPNTEAFF
DNA: TGTGCCTGGAATGTCTTGACAGGGCGTCCGAACACTGAAGCTTTCTTT
V: TRBV30
D: TRBD1
J: TRBJ1-1
size: few

CDR3: CAASALGNSNQPQHF
DNA: TGTGCCGCATCGGCTCTGGGCAATAGCAATCAGCCCCAGCATTTT
V: TRBV6-2/TRBV6-3
D: NA
J: TRBJ1-5
size: NA

CDR3: CASSLGVLTSGRNEQFF
DNA: TGTGCCAGCAGTTTGGGAGTTTTGACTAGCGGGAGAAATGAGCAGTTCTTC
V: TRBV27
D: TRBD2
J: TRBJ2-1
size: NA

CDR3: CASSKTPGTTGAFF
DNA: TGTGCCAGCAGTAAAACCCCGGGAACTACTGGAGCTTTCTTT
V: TRBV6-1
D: NA
J: TRBJ1-1
size: NA

CDR3: CASSSQGARSTPTEAFF
DNA: TGTGCCAGCAGCTCGCAGGGGGCGAGGTCCACCCCCACTGAAGCTTTCTTT
V: TRBV11-2
D: TRBD1
J: TRBJ1-1
size: many

CDR3: CASSLYGYTF
DNA: TGTGCCAGCAGTCTGTATGGCTACACCTTC
V: TRBV2
D: NA
J: TRBJ1-2
size: many

CDR3: CASSLGALGGNFYEQFF
DNA: TGTGCCAGCAGTTTGGGGGCCCTCGGGGGGAACTTCTATGAGCAGTTCTTC
V: TRBV28
D: NA
J: TRBJ2-1
size: many

CDR3: CAITKGDTGELFF
DNA: TGTGCCATCACCAAGGGGGACACCGGGGAGCTGTTTTTT
V: TRBV10-3
D: NA
J: TRBJ2-2
size: NA

CDR3: CAWSPTGSEEPFF
DNA: TGTGCCTGGAGCCCTACCGGGTCTGAGGAACCTTTCTTT
V: TRBV30
D: NA
J: TRBJ1-1
size: few

CDR3: CASSLNRGSRLALF
DNA: TGTGCCAGCAGTCTGAACAGGGGGTCGCGCCTGGCTCTCTTT
V: TRBV12-3/TRBV12-4
D: TRBD1
J: TRBJ1-1
size: NA

CDR3: CASSLGLSEQFF
DNA: TGTGCCAGCAGCTTAGGGCTGAGTGAGCAGTTCTTC
V: TRBV7-6
D: NA
J: TRBJ2-1
size: many

CDR3: CASSQGTGLSSDQPQHF
DNA: TGTGCCAGCAGCCAAGGGACAGGGCTCAGTAGCGATCAGCCCCAGCATTTT
V: TRBV2
D: TRBD1
J: TRBJ1-5
size: few

CDR3: CASSPTSAANTGELFF
DNA: TGTGCCAGCTCACCAACTAGCGCCGCGAACACCGGGGAGCTGTTTTTT
V: TRBV18
D: TRBD2
J: TRBJ2-2
size: few

CDR3: CASSHSGLAGVGEQYF
DNA: TGTGCCAGCAGCCATTCGGGACTAGCGGGAGTGGGCGAGCAGTACTTC
V: TRBV7-9
D: TRBD2
J: TRBJ2-7
size: many

CDR3: CASSLAGTDYEQYF
DNA: TGTGCCAGCAGCTTAGCCGGGACAGACTACGAGCAGTACTTC
V: TRBV7-9
D: TRBD1
J: TRBJ2-7
size: many

CDR3: CSARDTSGSTPYEQYF
DNA: TGCAGTGCTAGAGACACTAGCGGGAGTACTCCCTACGAGCAGTACTTC
V: TRBV20-1
D: TRBD2
J: TRBJ2-7
size: many

CDR3: CASSFGGANNSPLHF
DNA: TGTGCCAGCAGTTTTGGGGGGGCAAATAATTCACCCCTCCACTTT
V: TRBV27
D: NA
J: TRBJ1-6
size: NA

CDR3: CASSLEAGLAEAFF
DNA: TGTGCCAGCAGCTTAGAGGCGGGCCTAGCTGAAGCTTTCTTT
V: TRBV7-3
D: NA
J: TRBJ1-1
size: NA

CDR3: CASSEGPKLAKNIQYF
DNA: TGTGCCAGCAGCGAAGGACCCAAACTAGCCAAAAACATTCAGTACTTC
V: TRBV5-6
D: NA
J: TRBJ2-4
size: NA

CDR3: CASSGDRQGLTGANVLTF
DNA: TGTGCCAGCAGTGGCGATAGACAGGGACTAACTGGGGCCAACGTCCTGACTTTC
V: TRBV6-1
D: NA
J: TRBJ2-6
size: many

CDR3: CAISSGPPNTGELFF
DNA: TGTGCCATCAGTTCGGGACCCCCGAACACCGGGGAGCTGTTTTTT
V: TRBV10-3
D: NA
J: TRBJ2-2
size: few

CDR3: CASSYSARSGVKNEQFF
DNA: TGTGCCAGCAGTTACTCCGCAAGGTCTGGGGTGAAGAATGAGCAGTTCTTC
V: TRBV6-6
D: NA
J: TRBJ2-1
size: many

CDR3: CASSLAQGAAKNIQYF
DNA: TGTGCCAGCAGCTTAGCGCAGGGGGCGGCCAAAAACATTCAGTACTTC
V: TRBV7-9
D: TRBD1
J: TRBJ2-4
size: NA

CDR3: CASSAPGGHYGYTF
DNA: TGTGCCAGCAGCGCGCCAGGGGGCCACTATGGCTACACCTTC
V: TRBV2
D: TRBD1
J: TRBJ1-2
size: NA

CDR3: CASSLRGSDEQYF
DNA: TGTGCCAGCAGTCTAAGGGGGTCCGACGAGCAGTACTTC
V: TRBV7-6
D: NA
J: TRBJ2-7
size: many

CDR3: CASSQQSPPLAGSYEQYF
DNA: TGCGCCAGCAGCCAACAGTCCCCTCCACTCGCGGGGTCCTACGAGCAGTACTTC
V: TRBV4-1
D: NA
J: TRBJ2-7
size: many

CDR3: CASSPTQGAKNIQYF
DNA: TGTGCCAGCAGTCCTACCCAAGGAGCCAAAAACATTCAGTACTTC
V: TRBV27
D: NA
J: TRBJ2-4
size: many

CDR3: CASSPGLAIYNEQFF
DNA: TGTGCCAGCTCACCTGGACTAGCGATCTACAATGAGCAGTTCTTC
V: TRBV18
D: TRBD2
J: TRBJ2-1
size: NA

CDR3: CASGGAGGETQYF
DNA: TGCGCCAGCGGGGGAGCAGGAGGGGAGACCCAGTACTTC
V: TRBV10-2
D: NA
J: TRBJ2-5
size: many

CDR3: CASSQEVGTRNTGELFF
DNA: TGCGCCAGCAGCCAAGAGGTCGGGACTCGAAACACCGGGGAGCTGTTTTTT
V: TRBV4-3
D: NA
J: TRBJ2-2
size: NA

CDR3: CASSYSGLSSGNTIYF
DNA: TGTGCCAGCAGTTACTCGGGGCTCAGCTCTGGAAACACCATATATTTT
V: TRBV6-5
D: NA
J: TRBJ1-3
size: many

CDR3: CASSYTPGQRNRGSYEQYF
DNA: TGTGCCAGCAGCTATACTCCGGGACAGAGAAACCGAGGTTCCTACGAGCAGTACTTC
V: TRBV11-2
D: TRBD1
J: TRBJ2-7
size: NA

CDR3: CAWSVRVVQGLSGYTF
DNA: TGTGCCTGGAGTGTACGGGTCGTTCAGGGATTGAGTGGCTACACCTTC
V: TRBV30
D: NA
J: TRBJ1-2
size: NA

CDR3: CASSQTRGLLETQYF
DNA: TGTGCCAGCAGCCAAACACGGGGGCTCTTGGAGACCCAGTACTTC
V: TRBV14
D: NA
J: TRBJ2-5
size: NA

CDR3: CASSLIRGLAGGASDTQYF
DNA: TGCGCCAGCAGCTTGATCCGCGGACTAGCGGGAGGGGCGTCAGATACGCAGTATTTT
V: TRBV5-1
D: TRBD2
J: TRBJ2-3
size: NA

CDR3: CASSYSRQSDEKLFF
DNA: TGTGCCAGCAGTTACTCCCGACAGTCTGATGAAAAACTGTTTTTT
V: TRBV6-5
D: NA
J: TRBJ1-4
size: few

CDR3: CASSPRHSDTQYF
DNA: TGTGCCAGCAGCCCGAGACACTCAGATACGCAGTATTTT
V: TRBV9
D: NA
J: TRBJ2-3
size: few

CDR3: CASSRAFAGRTYEQYF
DNA: TGTGCCAGCAGTCGGGCCTTCGCGGGTCGCACCTACGAGCAGTACTTC
V: TRBV6-1
D: NA
J: TRBJ2-7
size: NA

CDR3: CSTLQGPDTQYF
DNA: TGCAGCACTTTACAGGGCCCAGATACGCAGTATTTT
V: TRBV20-1
D: NA
J: TRBJ2-3
size: NA

CDR3: CASSLEGGTGQPQHF
DNA: TGCGCCAGCAGCTTGGAGGGGGGGACGGGACAGCCCCAGCATTTT
V: TRBV5-1
D: NA
J: TRBJ1-5
size: few

CDR3: CASAPGQGNYEQYF
DNA: TGTGCCAGCGCTCCTGGACAGGGTAACTACGAGCAGTACTTC
V: TRBV27
D: TRBD1
J: TRBJ2-7
size: NA

CDR3: CASSFGPPLNEQFF
DNA: TGCGCCAGCAGCTTCGGACCACCACTAAATGAGCAGTTCTTC
V: TRBV5-1
D: NA
J: TRBJ2-1
size: NA

CDR3: CASSLDSGRSGYRDEQFF
DNA: TGTGCCAGCAGCTTAGATTCCGGGAGGAGCGGGTACCGGGATGAGCAGTTCTTC
V: TRBV7-6
D: TRBD2
J: TRBJ2-1
size: many

CDR3: CASSLMQGLTEAFF
DNA: TGTGCCAGCAGCTTGATGCAGGGATTGACTGAAGCTTTCTTT
V: TRBV7-9
D: NA
J: TRBJ1-1
size: NA

CDR3: CASSTTLIEQFF
DNA: TGTGCCAGCAGCACGACCCTGATTGAGCAGTTCTTC
V: TRBV3-1
D: NA
J: TRBJ2-1
size: many

CDR3: CSAAENTGELFF
DNA: TGCAGTGCTGCCGAGAACACCGGGGAGCTGTTTTTT
V: TRBV20-1
D: NA
J: TRBJ2-2
size: few

CDR3: CASSLGVAGTDTQYF
DNA: TGTGCTAGCAGCTTAGGAGTAGCGGGGACAGATACGCAGTATTTT
V: TRBV7-7
D: TRBD2
J: TRBJ2-3
size: few

CDR3: CASRTGQGNQPQHF
DNA: TGTGCCAGCAGAACCGGACAGGGAAACCAGCCCCAGCATTTT
V: TRBV6-1
D: TRBD1
J: TRBJ1-5
size: many

CDR3: CASRAGTTSYNEQFF
DNA: TGTGCCAGTAGAGCCGGGACTACAAGCTACAATGAGCAGTTCTTC
V: TRBV25-1
D: TRBD2
J: TRBJ2-1
size: few